This TCR beta chain was recovered during a study of blood T cell repertoires in COVID-19. As for the study in general: Acute and convalescent COVID-19 samples came from the United States, Italy and Spain.

This CDR3 is 15 amino acids long. The ends were cut back, 0 bases at V and 1 base at J, with 10 bases in the middle. Germline assignment: CDR1 SGDLS and CDR2 YYNGEE. Original processing notes: For nucleated cells, counts were estimated from reference gene primer amplification. Assay: immunoSEQ multiplex PCR; the TCRdb copy retains only in-frame clones and omits some. That table is the source of V, J and clone size, and D and trimming were worked out from the DNA. This sample has almost 250,000 clones; around nine tenths occur once, and the top ten carry more than 3.5%. This receptor was obtained from a woman in her 30s who had recovered from COVID-19. V usage is TRBV9 and J usage is TRBJ2-5; possible D gene TRBD2, 6 bases. Sequenced: PBMCs or T cells enriched from blood (not recorded which). The chain's CDR3 is CASSVGSGVQETQYF. Here the CDR3 DNA reads TGTGCCAGCAGCGTAGGTTCGGGAGTCCAAGAGACCCAGTACTTC.